This TCR beta chain was captured in a study of cytomegalovirus exposure and HLA in healthy donors. The ends lost 4 bases at V and 6 bases at J; junction bases unmatched: 14. The germline V gene has CDR1 SGHDT and CDR2 YYEEEE. The length of the CDR3 is 17 residues. 13 Jbeta primers and 60 Vbeta primers were used for the PCR. TCRdb's table, derived via immunoSEQ multiplex PCR, lists solely in-frame clones and lacks some. The data hold 200,000 or so clones, with about 85% observed a single time. The receptor comes from a human donor in good health. The V gene is TRBV5-6, the J gene TRBJ2-7; 12 nucleotides align to TRBD2. The specimen sequenced was PBMCs. The CDR3 coding sequence is TGTGCCAGCAGCCCGGGACTAGCGGGCCTGAGGGGCCTCGAGCAGTACTTC. It translates to CASSPGLAGLRGLEQYF.